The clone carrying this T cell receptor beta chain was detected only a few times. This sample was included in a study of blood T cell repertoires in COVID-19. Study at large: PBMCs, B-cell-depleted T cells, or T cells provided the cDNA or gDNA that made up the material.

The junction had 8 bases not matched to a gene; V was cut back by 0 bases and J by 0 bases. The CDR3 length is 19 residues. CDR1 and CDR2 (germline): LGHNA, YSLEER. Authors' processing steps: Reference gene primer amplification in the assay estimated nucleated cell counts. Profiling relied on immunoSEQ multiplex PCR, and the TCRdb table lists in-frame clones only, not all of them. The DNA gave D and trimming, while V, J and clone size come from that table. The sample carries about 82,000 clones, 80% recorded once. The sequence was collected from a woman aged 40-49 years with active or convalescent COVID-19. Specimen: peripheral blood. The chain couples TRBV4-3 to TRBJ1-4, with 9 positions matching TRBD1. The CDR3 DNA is TGCGCCAGCAGCCAAGATGGCACAGGGGGCACCCCAACTAATGAAAAACTGTTTTTT. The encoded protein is CASSQDGTGGTPTNEKLFF.